This T cell receptor (beta chain) was sequenced in a study of shared clonotypes between healthy human individuals. Broader study findings: Rarefaction showed sorted-subset sequencing was incomplete despite large depth. On the whole, naive subsets had larger estimated richness than memory subsets had.

Approximately 30,000 T cell genomes (about 0.2 ug DNA) went into each sorted-subset replicate. TCRdb keeps only in-frame clones here, not all; method: immunoSEQ multiplex PCR. The sample has roughly 2.6 million clones; just over 90% are singletons. Turning to this clone: Its antigen is unidentified.

Per germline, CDR1 MDHEN and CDR2 SYDVKM. The CDR3 runs to 13 residues. With 5 bases removed from V and 5 bases from J, the gap between germline ends came to 12 bases. The receptor was isolated from a man aged 18 to 29 in good health. The material sequenced was naive CD4+ T cells sorted from blood. Subset in this sample: CD45RA+ positively selected. The rearrangement links TRBV28 to TRBJ1-1, with D unresolved. This CDR3 reads CASSTPLGTEAFF. The CDR3 bases are TGTGCCAGCAGTACACCCCTAGGGACTGAAGCTTTCTTT.